One TCR beta chain is described in this entry. The antigen remains unidentified. This record belongs to a study of cytomegalovirus exposure and HLA in healthy donors. Findings of the study overall: A later analysis found that most CMV-associated TCR beta chains appeared HLA-restricted. Trimming of TCR beta V- and J-genes showed a link, identified in a later analysis, to a missense DCLRE1C variant.

The primer mix had 60 Vbeta and 13 Jbeta primers. Using immunoSEQ multiplex PCR, the repertoire was profiled, and TCRdb retains in-frame clones only, with some absent. Of roughly 98,000 clones in the sample, about 80% were seen once. The donors comprised healthy bone marrow donors. CDR3 length: 14 residues. CDR1 is SEHNR and CDR2 is FQNEAQ in the germline V gene (reference sequence). With 1 base removed from V and 6 bases from J, the gap between germline ends came to 11 bases. The chain recombines TRBV7-9 with TRBJ2-3; no definite D call. The sequenced material came from PBMCs. This clonotype was obtained from a man aged 40-49 years in good health and CMV-seronegative. The CDR3 loop is CASSLGLGADTQYF. The CDR3, as DNA: TGTGCCAGCAGCTTAGGGCTAGGAGCGGATACGCAGTATTTT.